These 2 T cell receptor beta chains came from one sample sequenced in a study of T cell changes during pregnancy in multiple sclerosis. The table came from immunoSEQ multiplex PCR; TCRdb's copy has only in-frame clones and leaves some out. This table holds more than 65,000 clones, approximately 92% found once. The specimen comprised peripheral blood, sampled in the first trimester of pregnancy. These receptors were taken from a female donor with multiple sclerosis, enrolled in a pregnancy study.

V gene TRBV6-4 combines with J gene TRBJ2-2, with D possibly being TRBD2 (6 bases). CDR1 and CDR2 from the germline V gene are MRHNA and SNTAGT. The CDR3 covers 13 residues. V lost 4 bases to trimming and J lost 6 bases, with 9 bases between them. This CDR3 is CASSGVAAGELFF. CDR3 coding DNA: TGTGCCAGCAGTGGCGTAGCGGCCGGGGAGCTGTTTTTT.

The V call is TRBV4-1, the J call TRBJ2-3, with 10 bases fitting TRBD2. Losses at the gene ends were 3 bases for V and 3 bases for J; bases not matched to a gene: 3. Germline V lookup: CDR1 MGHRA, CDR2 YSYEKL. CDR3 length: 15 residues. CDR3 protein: CASSQGLANTDTQYF. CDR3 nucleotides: TGCGCCAGCAGCCAGGGACTAGCGAATACAGATACGCAGTATTTT.